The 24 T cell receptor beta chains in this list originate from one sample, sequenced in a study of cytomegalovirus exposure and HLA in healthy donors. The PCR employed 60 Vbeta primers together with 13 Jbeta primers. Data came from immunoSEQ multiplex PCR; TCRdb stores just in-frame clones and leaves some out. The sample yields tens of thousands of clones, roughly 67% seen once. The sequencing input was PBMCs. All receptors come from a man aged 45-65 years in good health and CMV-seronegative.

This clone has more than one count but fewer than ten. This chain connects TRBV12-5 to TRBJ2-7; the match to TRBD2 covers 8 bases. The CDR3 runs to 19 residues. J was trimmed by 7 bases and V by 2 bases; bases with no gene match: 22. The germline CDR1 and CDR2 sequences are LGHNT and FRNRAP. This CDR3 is CASGLSVFAGGGVLREQYF. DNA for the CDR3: TGTGCTAGTGGTTTGTCCGTATTTGCCGGGGGGGGCGTCCTCCGAGAGCAGTACTTC. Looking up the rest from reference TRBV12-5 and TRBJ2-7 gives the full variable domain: DARVTQTPRHKVTEMGQEVTMRCQPILGHNTVFWYRQTMMQGLELLAYFRNRAPLDDSGMPKDRFSAEMPDATLATLKIQPSEPRDSAVYFCASGLSVFAGGGVLREQYFGPGTRLTVT.

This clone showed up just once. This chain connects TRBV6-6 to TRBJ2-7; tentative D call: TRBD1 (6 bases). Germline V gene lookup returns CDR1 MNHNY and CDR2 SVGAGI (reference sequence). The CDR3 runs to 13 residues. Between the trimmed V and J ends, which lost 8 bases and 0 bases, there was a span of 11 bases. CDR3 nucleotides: TGTGCCAGCTACTCCAGGGGCTCCTACGAGCAGTACTTC. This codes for CASYSRGSYEQYF.

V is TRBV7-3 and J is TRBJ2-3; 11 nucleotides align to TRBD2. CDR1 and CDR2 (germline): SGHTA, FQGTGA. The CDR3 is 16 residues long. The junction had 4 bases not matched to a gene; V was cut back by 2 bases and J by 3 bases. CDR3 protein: CASSLLAGGITDTQYF. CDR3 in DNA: TGTGCCAGCAGCTTACTAGCGGGGGGTATAACAGATACGCAGTATTTT.

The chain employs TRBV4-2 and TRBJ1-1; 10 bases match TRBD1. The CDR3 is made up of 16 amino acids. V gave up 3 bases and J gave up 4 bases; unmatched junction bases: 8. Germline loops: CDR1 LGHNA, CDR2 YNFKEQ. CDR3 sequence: CASSQEPRTGGTEAFF. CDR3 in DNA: TGTGCCAGCAGCCAGGAACCCAGGACAGGGGGCACTGAAGCTTTCTTT.

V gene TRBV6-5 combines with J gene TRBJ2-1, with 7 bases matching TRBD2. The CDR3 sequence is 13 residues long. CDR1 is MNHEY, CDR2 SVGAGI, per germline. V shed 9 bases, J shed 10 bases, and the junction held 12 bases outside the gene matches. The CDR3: CASSRGSLHEQFF. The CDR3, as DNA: TGTGCCAGTTCGCGGGGGTCGCTACACGAGCAGTTCTTC.

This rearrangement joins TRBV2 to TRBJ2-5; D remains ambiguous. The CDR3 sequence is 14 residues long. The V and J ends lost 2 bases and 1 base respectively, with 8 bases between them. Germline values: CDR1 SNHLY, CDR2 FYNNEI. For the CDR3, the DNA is TGTGCCAGCAGTGAACCCGCCAGCCAAGAGACCCAGTACTTC. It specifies CASSEPASQETQYF.

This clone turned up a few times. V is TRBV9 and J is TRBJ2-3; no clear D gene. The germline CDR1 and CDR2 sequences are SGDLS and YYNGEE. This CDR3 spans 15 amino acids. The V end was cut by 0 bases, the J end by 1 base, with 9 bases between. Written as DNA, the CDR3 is TGTGCCAGCAGCGTAGCAGGTTCGGGCACAGATACGCAGTATTTT. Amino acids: CASSVAGSGTDTQYF.

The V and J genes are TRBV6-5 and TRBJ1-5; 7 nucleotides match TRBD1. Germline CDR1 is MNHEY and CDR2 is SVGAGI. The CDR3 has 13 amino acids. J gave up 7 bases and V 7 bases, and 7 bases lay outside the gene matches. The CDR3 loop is CASKGTAEQPQHF. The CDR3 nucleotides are TGTGCCAGCAAAGGGACAGCCGAGCAGCCCCAGCATTTT.

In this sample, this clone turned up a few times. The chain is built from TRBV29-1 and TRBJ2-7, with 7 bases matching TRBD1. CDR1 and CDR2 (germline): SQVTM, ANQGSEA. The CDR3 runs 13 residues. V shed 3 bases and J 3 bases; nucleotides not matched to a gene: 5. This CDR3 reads CSVEAGTVYEQYF. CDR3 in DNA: TGCAGCGTTGAGGCCGGGACAGTCTACGAGCAGTACTTC.

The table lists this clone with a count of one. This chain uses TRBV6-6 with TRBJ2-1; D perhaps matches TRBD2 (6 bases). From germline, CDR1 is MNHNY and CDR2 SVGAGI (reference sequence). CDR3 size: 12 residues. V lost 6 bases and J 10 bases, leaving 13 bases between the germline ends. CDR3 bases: TGTGCCAGCAGCGACCGGGGGAGGGAGCAGTTCTTC. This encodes CASSDRGREQFF.

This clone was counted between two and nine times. CDR3 sequence reads: CSVGGTPVYEQYF. In DNA, the CDR3 is TGCAGCGTTGGCGGAACCCCGGTCTACGAGCAGTACTTC. This chain links TRBV29-1 with TRBJ2-5, with D uncertain. The end of the DNA is better explained by TRBJ2-7, so the J call may be wrong. The germline V gene encodes CDR1 SQVTM and CDR2 ANQGSEA. The CDR3 loop spans 13 amino acids.

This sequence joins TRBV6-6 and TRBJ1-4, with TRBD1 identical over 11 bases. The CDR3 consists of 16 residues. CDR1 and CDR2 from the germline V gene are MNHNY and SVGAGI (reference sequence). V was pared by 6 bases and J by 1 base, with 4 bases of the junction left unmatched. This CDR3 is CASRDGTGGTNEKLFF. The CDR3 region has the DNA TGTGCCAGCAGAGATGGGACAGGGGGAACTAATGAAAAACTGTTTTTT.

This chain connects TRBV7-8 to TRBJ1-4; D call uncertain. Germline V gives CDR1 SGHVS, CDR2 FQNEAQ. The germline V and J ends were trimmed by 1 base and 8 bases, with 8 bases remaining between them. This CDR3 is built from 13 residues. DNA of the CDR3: TGTGCCAGCAGCTTAGGCGGAGGGGAAAAACTGTTTTTT. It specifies CASSLGGGEKLFF.

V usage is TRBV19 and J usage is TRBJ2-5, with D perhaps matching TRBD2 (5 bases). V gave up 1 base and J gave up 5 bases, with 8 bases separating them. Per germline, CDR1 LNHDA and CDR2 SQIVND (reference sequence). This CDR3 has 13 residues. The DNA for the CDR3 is TGTGCCAGTAGTATAGCTGGAGGTGAGACCCAGTACTTC. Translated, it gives CASSIAGGETQYF.

The CDR3 DNA reads as TGCGCCAGCAGCTTGGGGGGAGAGCCTGGAAACACCATATATTTT. Encoded protein: CASSLGGEPGNTIYF. The chain links TRBV5-1 to TRBJ1-3; D remains ambiguous. V gave up 0 bases and J gave up 2 bases, with 9 bases separating them. The CDR3 covers 15 residues. Germline V gives CDR1 SGHRS, CDR2 YFSETQ.

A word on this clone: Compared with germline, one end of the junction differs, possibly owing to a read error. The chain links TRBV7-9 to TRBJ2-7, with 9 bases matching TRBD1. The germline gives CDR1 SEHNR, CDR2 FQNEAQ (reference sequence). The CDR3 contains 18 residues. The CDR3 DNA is TGTTCCAGCAGCCGCCCTGGGACAGGGTTCCGGCCCTCCTACGAGCAGTACTTC. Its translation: CSSSRPGTGFRPSYEQYF. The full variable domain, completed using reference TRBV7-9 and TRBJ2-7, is DTGVSQNPRHKITKRGQNVTFRCDPISEHNRLYWYRQTLGQGPEFLTYFQNEAQLEKSRLLSDRFSAERPKGSFSTLEIQRTEQGDSAMYLCSSSRPGTGFRPSYEQYFGPGTRLTVT.

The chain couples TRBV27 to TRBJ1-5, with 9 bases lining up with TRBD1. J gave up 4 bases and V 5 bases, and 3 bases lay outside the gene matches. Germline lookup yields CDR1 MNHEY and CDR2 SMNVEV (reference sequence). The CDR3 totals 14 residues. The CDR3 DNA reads TGTGCCAGCAGTCCGGGGACAGGGAATCAGCCCCAGCATTTT. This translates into CASSPGTGNQPQHF.

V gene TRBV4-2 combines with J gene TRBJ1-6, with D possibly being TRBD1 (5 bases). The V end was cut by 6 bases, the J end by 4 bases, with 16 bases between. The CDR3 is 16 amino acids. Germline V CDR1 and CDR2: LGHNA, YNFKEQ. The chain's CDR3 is CASRPGGDLYNSPLHF. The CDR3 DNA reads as TGTGCCAGCAGGCCGGGAGGGGACCTTTATAATTCACCCCTCCACTTT.

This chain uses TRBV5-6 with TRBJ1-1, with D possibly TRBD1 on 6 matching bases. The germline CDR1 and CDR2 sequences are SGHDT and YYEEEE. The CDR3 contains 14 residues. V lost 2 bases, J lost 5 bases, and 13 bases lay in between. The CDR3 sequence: CASSFGQPFTEAFF. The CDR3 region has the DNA TGTGCCAGCAGCTTCGGACAGCCCTTTACTGAAGCTTTCTTT. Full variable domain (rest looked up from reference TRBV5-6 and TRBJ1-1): DAGVTQSPTHLIKTRGQQVTLRCSPKSGHDTVSWYQQALGQGPQFIFQYYEEEERQRGNFPDRFSGHQFPNYSSELNVNALLLGDSALYLCASSFGQPFTEAFFGQGTRLTVV.

CDR3 amino acids: CSVEDRGQDLYGYTF. The CDR3 DNA reads as TGCAGCGTTGAAGATCGGGGACAGGACCTCTATGGCTACACCTTC. J is TRBJ1-2 and V is TRBV29-1; 8 bases line up with TRBD1. CDR3 length: 15 amino acids. Germline CDR1 is SQVTM and CDR2 is ANQGSEA. J gave up 4 bases and V 0 bases, and 7 bases lay outside the gene matches.

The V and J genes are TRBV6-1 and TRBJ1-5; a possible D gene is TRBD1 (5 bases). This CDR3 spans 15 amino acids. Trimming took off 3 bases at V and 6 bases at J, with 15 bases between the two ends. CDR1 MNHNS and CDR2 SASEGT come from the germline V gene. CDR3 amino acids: CASSEGRGRGQPQHF. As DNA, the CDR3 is TGTGCCAGCAGTGAGGGCCGGGGGAGGGGTCAGCCCCAGCATTTT.

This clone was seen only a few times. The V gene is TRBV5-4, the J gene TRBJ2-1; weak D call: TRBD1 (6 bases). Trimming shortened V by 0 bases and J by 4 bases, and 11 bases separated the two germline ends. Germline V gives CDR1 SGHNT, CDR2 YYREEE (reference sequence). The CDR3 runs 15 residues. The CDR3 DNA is TGTGCCAGCAGCTTGGTCTTAGGACAGTACAATGAGCAGTTCTTC. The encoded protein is CASSLVLGQYNEQFF.

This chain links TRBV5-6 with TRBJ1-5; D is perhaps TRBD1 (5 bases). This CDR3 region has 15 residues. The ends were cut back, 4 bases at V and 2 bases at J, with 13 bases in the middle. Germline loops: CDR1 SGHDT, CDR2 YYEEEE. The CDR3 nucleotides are TGTGCCAGCAGCCAGGGTTGGAGAGGCAATCAGCCCCAGCATTTT. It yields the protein CASSQGWRGNQPQHF.

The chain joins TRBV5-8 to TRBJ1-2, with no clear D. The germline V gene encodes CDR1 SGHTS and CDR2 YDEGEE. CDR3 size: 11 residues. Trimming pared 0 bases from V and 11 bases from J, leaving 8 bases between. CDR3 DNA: TGTGCCAGCAGCTTGGGCAGGCGTTACACCTTC. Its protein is CASSLGRRYTF.